This T cell receptor beta chain was identified in a study of T cells in Graves' hyperthyroidism and ophthalmopathy. Study results and limitations: Ophthalmopathy was predicted by the model a median of around 5.9 months ahead of onset. Blood shared most expanded thyroid clonotypes above 0.001.

Comments on this clonotype: Antigen: not known.

Exclusion followed for patients with uncontrolled infection, other autoimmune disease, pregnancy or lactation. Trimming cost V 5 bases and J 4 bases; bases outside gene matches: 7. CDR1 and CDR2 (germline): SGHVT, SQSDAQ. The length of the CDR3 is 15 residues. From RNA transcripts, TCR beta CDR3 regions were amplified. A set of HTBI primers served as the primers for a first-round RT-PCR of the TCR CDR3. A single record per CDR3 protein comes from TCRdb applying MiXCR to the multiplex PCR reads. Seen here are a few hundred thousand distinct CDR3 sequences, about 45% observed once, and the top ten hold roughly 19%.

The sample taken for sequencing was peripheral blood or thyroid tissue (not recorded which). The chain employs TRBV7-4 and TRBJ2-2; 7 nucleotides line up with TRBD1. This clonotype was sampled from an adult woman with Graves' disease, either hyperthyroidism or ophthalmopathy (not recorded which). The CDR3 DNA reads as TGTGCCAGCAGCGGCTGGACAGGCATCACCGGGGAGCTGTTTTTT. It encodes CASSGWTGITGELFF.